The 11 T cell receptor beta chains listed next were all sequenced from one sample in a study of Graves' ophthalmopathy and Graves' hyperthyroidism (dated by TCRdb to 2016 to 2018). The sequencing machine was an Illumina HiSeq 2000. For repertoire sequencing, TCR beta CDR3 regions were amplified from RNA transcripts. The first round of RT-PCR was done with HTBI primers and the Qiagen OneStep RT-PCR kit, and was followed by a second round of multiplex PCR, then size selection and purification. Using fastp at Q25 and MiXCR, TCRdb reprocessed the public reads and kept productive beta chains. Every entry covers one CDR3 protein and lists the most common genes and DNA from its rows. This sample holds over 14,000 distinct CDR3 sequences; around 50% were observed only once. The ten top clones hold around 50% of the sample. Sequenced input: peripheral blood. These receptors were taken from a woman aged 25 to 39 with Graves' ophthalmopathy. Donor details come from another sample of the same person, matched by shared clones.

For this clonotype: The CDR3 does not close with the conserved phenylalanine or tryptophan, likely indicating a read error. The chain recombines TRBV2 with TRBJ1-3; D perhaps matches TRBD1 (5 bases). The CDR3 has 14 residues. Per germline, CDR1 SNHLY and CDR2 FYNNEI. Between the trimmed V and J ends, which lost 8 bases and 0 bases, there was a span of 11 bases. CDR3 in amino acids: CASRGRTSGNTIYC. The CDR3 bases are TGTGCCAGCCGGGGACGTACCTCTGGAAACACCATATATTGT.

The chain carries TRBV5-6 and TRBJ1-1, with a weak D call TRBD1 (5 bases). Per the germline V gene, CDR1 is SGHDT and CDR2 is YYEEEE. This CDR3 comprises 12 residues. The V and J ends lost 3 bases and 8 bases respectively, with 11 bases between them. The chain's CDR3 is CASSWGRQEAFF. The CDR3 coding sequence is TGTGCCAGCAGCTGGGGGAGACAGGAAGCTTTCTTT.

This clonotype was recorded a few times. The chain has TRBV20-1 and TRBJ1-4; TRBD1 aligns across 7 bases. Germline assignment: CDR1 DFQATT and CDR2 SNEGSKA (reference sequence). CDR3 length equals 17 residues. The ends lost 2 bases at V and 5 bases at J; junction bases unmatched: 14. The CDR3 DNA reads TGCAGTGCTAGACTACCGCAACAGGGGCGGGGGAATGAAAAACTGTTTTTT. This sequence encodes CSARLPQQGRGNEKLFF.

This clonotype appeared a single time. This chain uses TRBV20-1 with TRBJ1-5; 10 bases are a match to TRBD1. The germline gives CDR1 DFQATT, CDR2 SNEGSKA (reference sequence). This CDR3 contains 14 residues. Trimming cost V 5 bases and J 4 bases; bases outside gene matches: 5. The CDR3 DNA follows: TGCAGTGCTCCCGGGACAGGGGCAAATCAGCCCCAGCATTTT. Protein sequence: CSAPGTGANQPQHF.

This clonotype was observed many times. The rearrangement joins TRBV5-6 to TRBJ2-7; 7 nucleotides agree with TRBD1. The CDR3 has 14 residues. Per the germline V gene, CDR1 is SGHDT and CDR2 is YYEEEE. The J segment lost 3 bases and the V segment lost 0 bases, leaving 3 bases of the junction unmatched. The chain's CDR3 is CASSLGDSVYEQYF. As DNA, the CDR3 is TGTGCCAGCAGCTTGGGGGACAGTGTCTACGAGCAGTACTTC.

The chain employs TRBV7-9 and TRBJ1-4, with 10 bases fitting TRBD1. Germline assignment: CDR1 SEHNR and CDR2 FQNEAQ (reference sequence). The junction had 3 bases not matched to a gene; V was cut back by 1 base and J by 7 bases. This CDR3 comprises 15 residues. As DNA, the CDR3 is TGTGCCAGCAGCTTAGGAGGGACAGGGGTTGAAAAACTGTTTTTT. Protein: CASSLGGTGVEKLFF.

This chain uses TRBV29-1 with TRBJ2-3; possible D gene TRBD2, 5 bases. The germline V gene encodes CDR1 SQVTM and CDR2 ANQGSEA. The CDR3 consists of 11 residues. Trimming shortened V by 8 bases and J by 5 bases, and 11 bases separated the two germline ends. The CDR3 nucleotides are TGCAGCAGCAGCGAGGGAGATACGCAGTATTTT. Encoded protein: CSSSEGDTQYF.

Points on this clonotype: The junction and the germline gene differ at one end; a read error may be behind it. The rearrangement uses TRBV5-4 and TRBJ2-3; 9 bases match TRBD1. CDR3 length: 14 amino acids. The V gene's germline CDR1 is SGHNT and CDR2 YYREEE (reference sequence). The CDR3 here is CAGSRDRVTDTQYF. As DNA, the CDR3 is TGTGCCGGCAGCCGGGACAGGGTCACAGATACGCAGTATTTT.

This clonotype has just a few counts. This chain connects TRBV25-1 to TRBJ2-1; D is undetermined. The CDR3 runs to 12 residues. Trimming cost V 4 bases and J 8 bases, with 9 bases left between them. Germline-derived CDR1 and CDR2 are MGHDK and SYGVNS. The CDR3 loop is CASSVATDEQFF. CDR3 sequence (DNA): TGTGCCAGCAGTGTTGCCACAGATGAGCAGTTCTTC. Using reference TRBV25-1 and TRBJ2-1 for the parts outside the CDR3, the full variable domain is EADIYQTPRYLVIGTGKKITLECSQTMGHDKMYWYQQDPGMELHLIHYSYGVNSTEKGDLSSESTVSRIRTEHFPLTLESARPSHTSQYLCASSVATDEQFFGPGTRLTVL.

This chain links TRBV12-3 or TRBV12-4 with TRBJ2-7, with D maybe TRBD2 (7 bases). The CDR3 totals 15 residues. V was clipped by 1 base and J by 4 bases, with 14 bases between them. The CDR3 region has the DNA TGTGCCAGCAGTTTAGGGGACTACCAGGGGTACGAGCAGTACTTC. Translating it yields CASSLGDYQGYEQYF.

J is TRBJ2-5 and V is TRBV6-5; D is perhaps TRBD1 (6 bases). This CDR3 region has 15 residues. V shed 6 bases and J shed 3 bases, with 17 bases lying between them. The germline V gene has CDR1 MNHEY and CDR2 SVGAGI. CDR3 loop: CASRPDRTNEETQYF. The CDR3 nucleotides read TGTGCCAGCAGGCCCGACAGGACAAATGAAGAGACCCAGTACTTC.